The subject of this entry is one T cell receptor beta chain. The data are from a study of blood T cell repertoires in COVID-19. Study at large: Some COVID-19 samples were acute and others convalescent; all came from the United States, Italy and Spain. PBMCs, B-cell-depleted T cells, or T cells were the source of the cDNA or gDNA that made up the material.

V lost 6 bases to trimming and J lost 1 base, with 15 bases between them. Germline-derived CDR1 and CDR2 are MNHEY and SVGAGI. The CDR3 is made up of 15 amino acids. The assay was immunoSEQ multiplex PCR, and TCRdb's table has in-frame clones only and misses some. The sample has tens of thousands of clones; 80% to 95% are singletons. The sample comprised peripheral blood. The sequence came from a human donor in a cohort sampled during active COVID-19. The chain employs TRBV6-5 and TRBJ2-5; a weak D match, TRBD1 (6 bases). This CDR3 is CASSLQGWGQETQYF. CDR3 DNA sequence: TGTGCCAGCAGCTTACAGGGTTGGGGCCAAGAGACCCAGTACTTC.